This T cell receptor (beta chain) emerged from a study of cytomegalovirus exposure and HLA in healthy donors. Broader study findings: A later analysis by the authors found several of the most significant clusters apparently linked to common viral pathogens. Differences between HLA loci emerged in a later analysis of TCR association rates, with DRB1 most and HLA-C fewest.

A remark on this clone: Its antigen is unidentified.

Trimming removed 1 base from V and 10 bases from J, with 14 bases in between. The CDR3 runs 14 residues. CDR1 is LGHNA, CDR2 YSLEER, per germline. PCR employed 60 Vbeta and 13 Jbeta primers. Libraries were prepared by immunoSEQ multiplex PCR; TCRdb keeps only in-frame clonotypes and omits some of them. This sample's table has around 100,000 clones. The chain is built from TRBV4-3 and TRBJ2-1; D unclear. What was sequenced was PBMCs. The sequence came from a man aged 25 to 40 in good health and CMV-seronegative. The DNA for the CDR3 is TGCGCCAGCAGCCAAGGCTACAGTTTTAACGAGCAGTTCTTC. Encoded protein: CASSQGYSFNEQFF.